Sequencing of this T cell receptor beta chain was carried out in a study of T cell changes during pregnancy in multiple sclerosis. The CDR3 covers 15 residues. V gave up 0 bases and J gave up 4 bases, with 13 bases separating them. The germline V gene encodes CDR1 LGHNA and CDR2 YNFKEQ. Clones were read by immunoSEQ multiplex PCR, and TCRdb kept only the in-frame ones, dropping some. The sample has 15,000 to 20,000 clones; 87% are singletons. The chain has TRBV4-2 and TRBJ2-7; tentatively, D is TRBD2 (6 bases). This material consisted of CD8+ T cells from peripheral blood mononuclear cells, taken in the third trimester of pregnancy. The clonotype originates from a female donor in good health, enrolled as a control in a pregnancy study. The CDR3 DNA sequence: TGTGCCAGCAGCCAAGATATTGGAGGGAATTACGAGCAGTACTTC. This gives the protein CASSQDIGGNYEQYF.